The 27 T cell receptor beta chains below come from one sample, sequenced in a study of cytomegalovirus exposure and HLA in healthy donors. A multiplex PCR was run with 60 Vbeta primers and 13 Jbeta primers. TCRdb's copy holds only in-frame clones and misses some; the assay was immunoSEQ multiplex PCR. Here the sample spans 100,000 or so clones, over 60% being singletons. The sequencing sample was made of PBMCs. The receptors were gathered from a female donor in good health and CMV-seronegative.

The gene calls are TRBV5-1 and TRBJ1-2, with 7 bases matching TRBD1. The trim removed 4 bases at V and 4 bases at J, leaving 10 bases unmatched. From germline, CDR1 is SGHRS and CDR2 YFSETQ. The CDR3 is made up of 15 amino acids. CDR3 sequence (DNA): TGCGCCAGCAGCCTCCGGGACAGCGGTCCCTATGGCTACACCTTC. It translates to CASSLRDSGPYGYTF.

The chain uses TRBV12-5 and TRBJ1-6; no clear D. This CDR3 contains 19 residues. Germline V lookup: CDR1 LGHNT, CDR2 FRNRAP. V gave up 0 bases and J gave up 4 bases, with 19 bases separating them. For the CDR3, the DNA is TGTGCTAGTGGTTTGGTACCGTCGGGAGAAATTAAATATAATTCACCCCTCCACTTT. The encoded protein is CASGLVPSGEIKYNSPLHF.

This chain joins TRBV6-9 and TRBJ2-5; 14 bases fit TRBD2. TRBJ2-7 explains the end of the DNA better; the J call may be wrong. CDR3 length equals 18 residues. CDR1 and CDR2 from the germline V gene are MNHGY and SVAAGI. The CDR3 here is CASRYPPGLAGASYEQYF. Written as DNA, the CDR3 is TGTGCCAGCAGATACCCCCCGGGACTAGCGGGGGCCTCCTACGAGCAGTACTTC.

Here the CDR3 DNA reads TGCGCCAGCAGCCCAGGGGGCTCGAACTATGGCTACACCTTC. Protein product: CASSPGGSNYGYTF. The rearrangement links TRBV5-1 to TRBJ1-2, with 8 bases aligning to TRBD1. Germline assignment: CDR1 SGHRS and CDR2 YFSETQ. The CDR3 is made up of 14 amino acids. The V gene end was trimmed by 4 bases and the J gene end by 2 bases; junction bases not matched to a gene: 4.

This clone was detected once. The J gene is TRBJ1-1, the V gene TRBV11-2; D may be TRBD1 (5 bases). V was cut by 5 bases and J by 8 bases, with 21 bases left in between. Germline CDR1 is SGHAT and CDR2 is FQNNGV. The CDR3 totals 15 residues. As DNA, the CDR3 is TGTGCCAGCAGCCCCGACGGAATGGACACTAAAGAAGCTTTCTTT. Amino acids: CASSPDGMDTKEAFF.

The V gene is TRBV18, the J gene TRBJ1-1; the D is unclear. The CDR3 has 14 amino acids. Trimming pared 3 bases from V and 0 bases from J, leaving 8 bases between. Germline CDR1 is KGHSH and CDR2 is LQKENI. This CDR3 reads CASSPEAMNTEAFF. CDR3 in DNA: TGTGCCAGCTCACCTGAGGCGATGAACACTGAAGCTTTCTTT.

This rearrangement joins TRBV20-1 to TRBJ1-1; D gene uncertain. Germline values: CDR1 DFQATT, CDR2 SNEGSKA (reference sequence). V dropped 1 base and J dropped 7 bases, with 7 bases sitting between them. The CDR3 is made up of 11 amino acids. The CDR3 sequence: CSARVSGEAFF. DNA of the CDR3: TGCAGTGCTAGAGTCTCGGGTGAAGCTTTCTTT.

V gene TRBV6-6 combines with J gene TRBJ1-5; 10 nucleotides match TRBD1. The J segment lost 4 bases and the V segment lost 5 bases, leaving 8 bases of the junction unmatched. Germline lookup yields CDR1 MNHNY and CDR2 SVGAGI (reference sequence). The CDR3 consists of 16 residues. Here the CDR3 DNA reads TGTGCCAGCAGTCAACACGGGACAGGGGTTAATCAGCCCCAGCATTTT. Its translation: CASSQHGTGVNQPQHF.

This chain joins TRBV6-7 and TRBJ2-7, with D possibly being TRBD1 (5 bases). TRBV6-7 has ORF status, its function being uncertain. CDR3 length equals 13 residues. With 11 bases removed from V and 1 base from J, the gap between germline ends came to 15 bases. CDR3 sequence: CAVRRTLSYEQYF. For the CDR3, the DNA is TGTGCCGTACGGCGGACACTGTCCTACGAGCAGTACTTC.

This chain joins TRBV6-1 and TRBJ1-1; 7 nucleotides line up with TRBD1. V was pared by 7 bases and J by 3 bases, with 11 bases of the junction left unmatched. CDR1 MNHNS and CDR2 SASEGT come from the germline V gene. The CDR3 covers 15 residues. CDR3 residues: CASKNNRGTYTEAFF. Here the CDR3 DNA reads TGTGCCAGCAAGAATAACAGGGGAACCTACACTGAAGCTTTCTTT.

The chain uses TRBV30 and TRBJ1-1, with no clear D. With 0 bases removed from V and 7 bases from J, the gap between germline ends came to 9 bases. There are 12 residues in the CDR3. CDR1 is GTSNPN, CDR2 SVGIG, per germline (reference sequence). The CDR3 region is CAWSVRLNEAFF. The CDR3 region has the DNA TGTGCCTGGAGTGTAAGACTCAATGAAGCTTTCTTT.

The sample holds a few counts of this clone. The CDR3 DNA reads as TGTGCCAGCAGTCGGACAGCTTCTAATCAGCCCCAGCATTTT. As protein: CASSRTASNQPQHF. The chain recombines TRBV2 with TRBJ1-5; possibly TRBD1 for D (6 bases). CDR3 length: 14 residues. The germline V and J ends were trimmed by 5 bases and 4 bases, with 12 bases remaining between them. The germline CDR1 and CDR2 sequences are SNHLY and FYNNEI.

The V call is TRBV30, the J call TRBJ1-6; 7 nucleotides match TRBD1. The CDR3 covers 14 residues. Looked up from germline, CDR1 is GTSNPN and CDR2 is SVGIG (reference sequence). J was trimmed by 8 bases and V by 0 bases; bases with no gene match: 4. For the CDR3, the DNA is TGTGCCTGGAGTGTTGGGGGGACAGATTCACCCCTCCACTTT. Translation gives CAWSVGGTDSPLHF.

This chain connects TRBV2 to TRBJ1-2; D gene unclear. The CDR3 is made up of 12 amino acids. The V gene's germline CDR1 is SNHLY and CDR2 FYNNEI. Trimming left V 6 bases short and J 7 bases short, with 12 bases between. The CDR3 is CASRVSPGGYTF. The DNA for the CDR3 is TGTGCCAGCAGGGTCTCGCCGGGTGGCTACACCTTC.

This sequence joins TRBV7-9 and TRBJ1-6; 7 positions match TRBD1. This CDR3 spans 15 amino acids. The germline CDR1 and CDR2 sequences are SEHNR and FQNEAQ (reference sequence). V shed 7 bases and J 5 bases; nucleotides not matched to a gene: 8. The CDR3 DNA reads TGTGCCAGCATGAAAGGGACAGTCAATAATTCACCCCTCCACTTT. Protein product: CASMKGTVNNSPLHF.

CDR3: CASSLGGTSPIGDTQYF. The DNA for the CDR3 is TGCGCCAGCAGCTTGGGAGGGACTAGCCCCATTGGAGATACGCAGTATTTT. The chain joins TRBV5-1 to TRBJ2-3; 9 nucleotides line up with TRBD2. Per the germline V gene, CDR1 is SGHRS and CDR2 is YFSETQ. The J segment lost 5 bases and the V segment lost 0 bases, leaving 10 bases of the junction unmatched. The CDR3 is 17 amino acids.

The CDR3 bases are TGTGCCAGCAGCAGAGCAGGGAATCAGCCCCAGCATTTT. Residues: CASSRAGNQPQHF. This chain connects TRBV6-5 to TRBJ1-5, with a tentative D call TRBD1 (5 bases). Between the trimmed V and J ends, which lost 6 bases and 4 bases, there was a span of 10 bases. The CDR3 is made up of 13 amino acids. Germline V gives CDR1 MNHEY, CDR2 SVGAGI.

A few counts support this clone. V is TRBV6-5 and J is TRBJ1-6, with 7 bases identical to TRBD1. Unmatched junction bases numbered 6, after V lost 6 bases and J lost 10 bases. The CDR3 sequence is 13 residues long. Germline CDR1 MNHEY, CDR2 SVGAGI. Written as DNA, the CDR3 is TGTGCCAGCAGGGGGACAGCGCAGTCACCCCTCCACTTT. Translation gives CASRGTAQSPLHF.

This chain links TRBV19 with TRBJ2-1, with 7 nucleotides matching TRBD2. The V and J ends lost 4 bases and 4 bases, in that order; junction bases with no gene match: 7. This CDR3 region has 15 residues. Germline assignment: CDR1 LNHDA and CDR2 SQIVND (reference sequence). The CDR3 nucleotides read TGTGCCAGTAGTACGAAGCGGGGCTTTTACAATGAGCAGTTCTTC. Translated, it gives CASSTKRGFYNEQFF.

A note on this clone: Relative to the germline gene, one junction end is altered; a read error may explain this. The chain recombines TRBV7-9 with TRBJ2-3, with TRBD1 matching over 9 bases. CDR1 is SEHNR, CDR2 FQNEAQ, per germline (reference sequence). This CDR3 comprises 17 residues. CDR3 loop: CSSSRQKPGQGGDTQYF. CDR3 DNA: TGTTCCAGCAGCCGCCAAAAACCGGGACAGGGTGGAGATACGCAGTATTTT. The variable domain in full, completed from reference TRBV7-9 and TRBJ2-3, reads DTGVSQNPRHKITKRGQNVTFRCDPISEHNRLYWYRQTLGQGPEFLTYFQNEAQLEKSRLLSDRFSAERPKGSFSTLEIQRTEQGDSAMYLCSSSRQKPGQGGDTQYFGPGTRLTVL.

Here the CDR3 reads CASRPSVSTASSYNEQFF. Written as DNA, the CDR3 is TGTGCCAGCAGACCAAGCGTATCAACCGCTAGTTCCTACAATGAGCAGTTCTTC. The rearrangement links TRBV27 to TRBJ2-1, with unresolved D. The CDR3 is 18 residues long. Germline assignment: CDR1 MNHEY and CDR2 SMNVEV (reference sequence). Trimming cost V 6 bases and J 1 base, with 22 bases left between them.

The rearrangement uses TRBV6-5 and TRBJ2-2; 7 nucleotides agree with TRBD1. J was trimmed by 6 bases and V by 4 bases; bases with no gene match: 8. The CDR3 consists of 15 residues. The germline V gene has CDR1 MNHEY and CDR2 SVGAGI. CDR3 DNA: TGTGCCAGCAGTTCCACAGGGGTCCGGTCCGGGGAGCTGTTTTTT. It codes for CASSSTGVRSGELFF.

There are a few counts of this clone. V and J are TRBV5-6 and TRBJ1-2; D uncertain. The CDR3 has 12 amino acids. Germline CDR1 reads SGHDT; CDR2 reads YYEEEE. Trimming removed 1 base from V and 4 bases from J, with 5 bases in between. The CDR3 DNA sequence: TGTGCCAGCAGCTTGAGCTCCTATGGCTACACCTTC. It yields the protein CASSLSSYGYTF.

Written as DNA, the CDR3 is TGCAGCGTTGAAACAGGGGGATCCTACGAGCAGTACTTC. Translated: CSVETGGSYEQYF. J is TRBJ2-7 and V is TRBV29-1; the match to TRBD1 covers 8 bases. The CDR3 is 13 amino acids. V dropped 2 bases and J dropped 1; count of bases not matched to a gene: 1. Germline CDR1 SQVTM, CDR2 ANQGSEA.

This clone was found a few times. The chain employs TRBV5-8 and TRBJ1-2; TRBD1 aligns across 7 bases. The CDR3 is 13 amino acids. Germline CDR1 is SGHTS and CDR2 is YDEGEE. After removal of 4 bases from V and 11 bases from J, the junction contained 11 bases not matched to a gene. Written as DNA, the CDR3 is TGTGCCAGCAGCCAAGACAGGGTTATGAGGTACACCTTC. Translating gives CASSQDRVMRYTF.

The sample holds a few counts of this clone. The chain uses TRBV4-1 and TRBJ1-1; D possibly corresponds to TRBD1 (5 bases). This CDR3 region has 17 residues. Germline CDR1 reads MGHRA; CDR2 reads YSYEKL. V was trimmed by 0 bases and J by 0 bases, leaving 14 bases between them. This chain's CDR3 is CASSQEGGGQLNTEAFF. The CDR3 DNA sequence: TGCGCCAGCAGCCAAGAGGGGGGAGGGCAGCTGAACACTGAAGCTTTCTTT.

The gene calls are TRBV19 and TRBJ2-5; possible D gene TRBD1, 6 bases. TRBJ2-7 matches the DNA end more closely, so the J call is doubtful. CDR1 and CDR2 from the germline V gene are LNHDA and SQIVND (reference sequence). This CDR3 is built from 13 residues. DNA of the CDR3: TGTGCCAGTAGCCGGACAGTGACCTACGAGCAGTACTTC. It translates to CASSRTVTYEQYF.